The 15 T cell receptor beta chains in this list originate from one sample, sequenced in a study of control samples from healthy donors and cancer patients. Repertoires were generated with immunoSEQ multiplex PCR, while TCRdb's copy carries only in-frame clones and drops some. The repertoire holds about 96,000 clones, with roughly 93% as singletons. Sequenced: blood. Source of these receptors: a man aged 18-30 years in good health.

The chain links TRBV9 to TRBJ1-6; D is uncertain. Germline CDR1 SGDLS, CDR2 YYNGEE. This CDR3 is built from 13 residues. V lost 4 bases, J lost 5 bases, and 7 bases lay in between. CDR3 amino acids: CASSLANNSPLHF. The CDR3 DNA is TGTGCCAGCAGCCTAGCCAATAATTCACCCCTCCACTTT.

This rearrangement joins TRBV20-1 to TRBJ1-1; D gene unclear. V gave up 3 bases and J gave up 5 bases, with 10 bases separating them. Germline CDR1 reads DFQATT; CDR2 reads SNEGSKA (reference sequence). The CDR3 runs to 12 residues. As DNA, the CDR3 is TGCAGTGCTAGTAGGCTAACTACTGAAGCTTTCTTT. Translation: CSASRLTTEAFF.

The chain has TRBV30 and TRBJ2-1; no clear D. Trimming removed 0 bases from V and 6 bases from J, with 6 bases in between. This CDR3 has 12 amino acids. Germline CDR1 and CDR2: GTSNPN and SVGIG (reference sequence). The chain's CDR3 is CAWSVGLNEQFF. The CDR3 DNA reads TGTGCCTGGAGTGTAGGGCTCAATGAGCAGTTCTTC.

This sequence joins TRBV4-1 and TRBJ2-7; 13 bases align to TRBD2. CDR3 length equals 18 residues. The germline V gene encodes CDR1 MGHRA and CDR2 YSYEKL. V was pared by 1 base and J by 0 bases, with 6 bases of the junction left unmatched. CDR3 coding DNA: TGCGCCAGCAGCCAAGTAACTAGCGGGGGGGCCAGCTCCTACGAGCAGTACTTC. Translated: CASSQVTSGGASSYEQYF.

The chain carries TRBV3-1 (or the pseudogene TRBV3-2) and TRBJ2-7; D ambiguous. Between the trimmed V and J ends, which lost 0 bases and 6 bases, there was a span of 3 bases. The CDR3 has 11 residues. Per germline, CDR1 LGHDT and CDR2 YNNKEL (reference sequence). CDR3 nucleotide sequence: TGTGCCAGCAGCCAAGATCGCGAGCAGTACTTC. Residues: CASSQDREQYF.

The CDR3 region has the DNA TGCGCCAGCAGTGGCGGACAGGGGTCACATTCTAATTCACCCCTCCACTTT. Residues: CASSGGQGSHSNSPLHF. J is TRBJ1-6 and V is TRBV5-1; TRBD1 aligns across 9 bases. The germline CDR1 and CDR2 sequences are SGHRS and YFSETQ. J gave up 6 bases and V 5 bases, and 12 bases lay outside the gene matches. The CDR3 is 17 amino acids.

V and J are TRBV5-5 and TRBJ2-7, with D uncertain. The germline CDR1 and CDR2 sequences are SGHKS and YYEKEE (reference sequence). CDR3 length: 12 amino acids. Trimming cost V 4 bases and J 3 bases, with 8 bases left between them. The CDR3 loop reads CASSQPDYEQYF. As DNA, the CDR3 is TGTGCCAGCAGCCAACCTGACTACGAGCAGTACTTC. The full variable domain, completed using reference TRBV5-5 and TRBJ2-7, is DAGVTQSPTHLIKTRGQQVTLRCSPISGHKSVSWYQQVLGQGPQFIFQYYEKEERGRGNFPDRFSARQFPNYSSELNVNALLLGDSALYLCASSQPDYEQYFGPGTRLTVT.

The rearrangement links TRBV29-1 to TRBJ1-6; maybe TRBD1 (6 bases). V was trimmed by 4 bases and J by 14 bases, leaving 24 bases between them. Germline-derived CDR1 and CDR2 are SQVTM and ANQGSEA. CDR3 length equals 15 residues. The CDR3 loop is CSVGIDRPGGRALHF. In DNA, the CDR3 is TGCAGCGTTGGGATTGACAGGCCCGGTGGTAGGGCCCTCCACTTT.

The chain carries TRBV6-5 and TRBJ2-1; 12 bases match TRBD2. Per germline, CDR1 MNHEY and CDR2 SVGAGI. The CDR3 spans 15 residues. The J segment lost 7 bases and the V segment lost 7 bases, leaving 8 bases of the junction unmatched. CDR3 sequence reads: CASNSDLAGGNEQFF. The DNA for the CDR3 is TGTGCCAGCAACTCGGATCTAGCGGGAGGGAATGAGCAGTTCTTC.

The CDR3 DNA reads as TGCGCCAGCAGCTTGGCCCAACAGACCAGCACAGATACGCAGTATTTT. Amino acids: CASSLAQQTSTDTQYF. This rearrangement joins TRBV5-1 to TRBJ2-3; D uncertain. The germline V gene has CDR1 SGHRS and CDR2 YFSETQ. V was pared by 0 bases and J by 0 bases, with 11 bases between. This CDR3 is built from 16 residues.

The chain carries TRBV4-1 and TRBJ1-2; maybe TRBD1 (6 bases). Germline-derived CDR1 and CDR2 are MGHRA and YSYEKL. Deletions cut 0 bases from V and 0 bases from J, with 23 bases between. The CDR3 covers 20 residues. In DNA form, the CDR3 reads TGCGCCAGCAGCCAAGATAGGGAATCAGGGGACTTTATATCTAACTATGGCTACACCTTC. It encodes CASSQDRESGDFISNYGYTF.

V usage is TRBV6-5 and J usage is TRBJ2-3, with a possible D match to TRBD2 (6 bases). The CDR3 consists of 15 residues. Looked up from germline, CDR1 is MNHEY and CDR2 is SVGAGI. Trimming took off 4 bases at V and 1 base at J, with 12 bases between the two ends. Written as DNA, the CDR3 is TGTGCCAGCAGTTTTGGGTCGGGAGGCACAGATACGCAGTATTTT. Its protein is CASSFGSGGTDTQYF.

The chain links TRBV2 to TRBJ1-6; TRBD1 might be the D (6 bases). CDR3 size: 15 residues. The V end was cut by 5 bases, the J end by 9 bases, with 17 bases between. Germline assignment: CDR1 SNHLY and CDR2 FYNNEI. The CDR3 nucleotides read TGTGCCAGCAGTCCGGACCTGACAGGAGCTTCACCCCTCCACTTT. It specifies CASSPDLTGASPLHF.

The chain joins TRBV19 to TRBJ1-2; D is unresolved. This CDR3 region has 15 residues. Germline V gene lookup returns CDR1 LNHDA and CDR2 SQIVND (reference sequence). V was trimmed by 3 bases and J by 9 bases, leaving 20 bases between them. The DNA of the CDR3 is TGTGCCAGTAGTATGGGTGGCACGACCACCGATCGCTACACCTTC. It codes for CASSMGGTTTDRYTF.

This CDR3 reads CASSLSRVYGYTF. The CDR3 DNA follows: TGTGCCAGCAGTTTATCGAGGGTCTATGGCTACACCTTC. This rearrangement joins TRBV27 to TRBJ1-2; no definite D call. In germline, CDR1 is MNHEY, CDR2 SMNVEV (reference sequence). The length of the CDR3 is 13 residues. Trimming took off 0 bases at V and 4 bases at J, with 6 bases between the two ends.